This T cell receptor (beta chain) is from a study of blood T cells in healthy people across ages. Trimming cost V 8 bases and J 8 bases, with 4 bases left between them. Germline CDR1 LNHDA, CDR2 SQIVND (reference sequence). The CDR3 loop spans 10 amino acids. Alongside a J-beta primer mix, a sample-barcoded 5' primer served in a second PCR lasting about 7 to 12 cycles. TCRdb re-analysed the 5' RACE reads in MiXCR, keeping a single row per CDR3 protein. The table includes more than 650,000 distinct CDR3 sequences, about 20% detected once. The donors, all healthy, were Caucasians living in Russia, aged about 6 to 90.

Sequencing was done on a sample of blood. The rearrangement uses TRBV19 and TRBJ1-6; D gene unclear. The receptor was isolated from a man in his 70s in good health. The CDR3: CASGYSPLHF. The CDR3 nucleotides read TGTGCCAGTGGCTATTCACCCCTCCACTTT. The variable domain in full, completed from reference TRBV19 and TRBJ1-6, reads DGGITQSPKYLFRKEGQNVTLSCEQNLNHDAMYWYRQDPGQGLRLIYYSQIVNDFQKGDIAEGYSVSREKKESFPLTVTSAQKNPTAFYLCASGYSPLHFGNGTRLTVT.